This T cell receptor (beta chain) is from a study of vaccination effects on CD4 cells after COVID-19. At the level of the study: As their vaccination, participants received two doses of either BNT162b2 or mRNA-1273.

The V end was cut by 5 bases, the J end by 7 bases, with 12 bases between. Germline CDR1 is MRHNA and CDR2 is SNTAGT. The CDR3 has 13 residues. This clone was found a few times. Its antigen is currently unknown. TCRdb's copy holds only in-frame clones and misses some; the assay was immunoSEQ multiplex PCR. The sample has about 25,000 clones; 55% to 80% are singletons. Under the ViraFEST assay, PBMC were stimulated with viral peptide pools so that antigen-specific CD4+ T cells expanded. Sequencing was performed afterwards. Following culture for roughly 10 days, CD4+ T cells were isolated. Among the vaccine recipients, none had a prior SARS-CoV-2 infection, and nucleocapsid antibodies were negative. Peptides at about 10 ug/ml and IL-2 at about 9.8 IU/ml were added to 1.5 million to 2 million PBMC per well.

The V call is TRBV6-4, the J call TRBJ1-5; tentative D call: TRBD1 (5 bases). The TCR originated in a human donor who received a COVID-19 vaccine. Sequenced material: CD4+ T cells from PBMCs cultured with SARS-CoV-2 spike peptides, taken before COVID-19 vaccination. CDR3 nucleotide sequence: TGTGCCAGCAGTCAAGGGGCAGGCCAGCCCCAGCATTTT. This translates into CASSQGAGQPQHF.